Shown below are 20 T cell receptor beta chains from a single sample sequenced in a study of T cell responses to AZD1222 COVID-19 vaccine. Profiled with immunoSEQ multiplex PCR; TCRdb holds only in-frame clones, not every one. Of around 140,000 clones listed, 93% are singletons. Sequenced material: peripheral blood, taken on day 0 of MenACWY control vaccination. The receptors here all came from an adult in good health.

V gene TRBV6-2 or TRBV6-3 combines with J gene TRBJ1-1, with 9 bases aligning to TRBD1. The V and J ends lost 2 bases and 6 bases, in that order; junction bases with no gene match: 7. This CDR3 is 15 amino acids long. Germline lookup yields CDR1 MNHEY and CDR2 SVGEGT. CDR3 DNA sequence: TGTGCCAGCAGTTACCCAGTAAACAGGGGGCCTGAAGCTTTCTTT. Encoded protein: CASSYPVNRGPEAFF.

CDR3 amino acids: CASSYRELGSGNTIYF. The CDR3 DNA is TGTGCCAGCAGTTATCGGGAGTTGGGATCTGGAAACACCATATATTTT. The chain joins TRBV6-5 to TRBJ1-3; D is unclear. The V end was cut by 3 bases, the J end by 1 base, with 13 bases between. The CDR3 length is 16 residues. CDR1 is MNHEY, CDR2 SVGAGI, per germline.

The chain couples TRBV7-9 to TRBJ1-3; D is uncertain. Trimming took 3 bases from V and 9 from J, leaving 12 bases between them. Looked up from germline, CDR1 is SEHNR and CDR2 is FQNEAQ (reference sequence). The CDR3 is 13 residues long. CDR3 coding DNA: TGTGCCAGCAGCTTCCGACCGGGAGGCACCATATATTTT. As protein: CASSFRPGGTIYF.

CDR3 amino acids: CASSSSGGHNQPQHF. In DNA, the CDR3 is TGTGCCAGCAGCTCCTCCGGGGGACACAATCAGCCCCAGCATTTT. This chain connects TRBV5-5 to TRBJ1-5, with D perhaps matching TRBD1 (6 bases). The CDR3 is 15 residues long. Trimming pared 3 bases from V and 3 bases from J, leaving 13 bases between. Germline CDR1 SGHKS, CDR2 YYEKEE (reference sequence). The full variable domain, its missing parts supplied by reference TRBV5-5 and TRBJ1-5, is DAGVTQSPTHLIKTRGQQVTLRCSPISGHKSVSWYQQVLGQGPQFIFQYYEKEERGRGNFPDRFSARQFPNYSSELNVNALLLGDSALYLCASSSSGGHNQPQHFGDGTRLSIL.

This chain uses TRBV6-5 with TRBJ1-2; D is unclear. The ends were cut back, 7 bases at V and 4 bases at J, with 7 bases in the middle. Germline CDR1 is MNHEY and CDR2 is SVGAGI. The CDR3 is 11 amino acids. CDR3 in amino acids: CASTPGYGYTF. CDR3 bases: TGTGCCAGCACCCCGGGCTATGGCTACACCTTC.

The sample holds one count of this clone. CDR3 nucleotides: TGTGCCAGCAGCTTAGGGGCTTACGAGCAGTACTTC. Its protein is CASSLGAYEQYF. The rearrangement links TRBV11-2 to TRBJ2-7, with D uncertain. This CDR3 has 12 amino acids. V was pared by 1 base and J by 4 bases, with 5 bases between. CDR1 and CDR2 from the germline V gene are SGHAT and FQNNGV.

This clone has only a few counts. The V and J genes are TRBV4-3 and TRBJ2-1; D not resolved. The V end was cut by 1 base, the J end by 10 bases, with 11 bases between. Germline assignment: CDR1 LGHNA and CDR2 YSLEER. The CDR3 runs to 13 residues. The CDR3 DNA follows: TGCGCCAGCAGCCAAGGTCCAGCCCGGGAGCAGTTCTTC. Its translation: CASSQGPAREQFF.

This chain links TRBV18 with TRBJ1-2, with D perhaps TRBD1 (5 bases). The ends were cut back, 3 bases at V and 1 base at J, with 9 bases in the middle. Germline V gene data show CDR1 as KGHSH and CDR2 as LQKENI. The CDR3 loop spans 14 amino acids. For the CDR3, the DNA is TGTGCCAGCTCACCCTGGGACCTTAACTATGGCTACACCTTC. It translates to CASSPWDLNYGYTF.

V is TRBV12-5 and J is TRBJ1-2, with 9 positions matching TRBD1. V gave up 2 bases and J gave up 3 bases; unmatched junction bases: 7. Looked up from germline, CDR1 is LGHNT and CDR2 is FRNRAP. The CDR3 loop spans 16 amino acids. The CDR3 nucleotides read TGTGCTAGTGGTTTGAGTACAGGGGGCTTGGACTATGGCTACACCTTC. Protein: CASGLSTGGLDYGYTF.

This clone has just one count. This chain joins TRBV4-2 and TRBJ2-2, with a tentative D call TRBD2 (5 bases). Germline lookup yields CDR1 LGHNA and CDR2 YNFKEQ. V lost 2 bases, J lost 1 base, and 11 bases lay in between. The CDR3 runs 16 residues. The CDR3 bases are TGTGCCAGCAGCCAACCCTACGGGAAGAACACCGGGGAGCTGTTTTTT. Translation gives CASSQPYGKNTGELFF.

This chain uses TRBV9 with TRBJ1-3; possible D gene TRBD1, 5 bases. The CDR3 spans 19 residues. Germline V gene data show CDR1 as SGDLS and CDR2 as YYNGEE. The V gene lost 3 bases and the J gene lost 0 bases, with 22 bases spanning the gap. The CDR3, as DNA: TGTGCCAGCAGCGCTTCCGGGGCCCCGTTATTAAGCTCTGGAAACACCATATATTTT. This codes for CASSASGAPLLSSGNTIYF.

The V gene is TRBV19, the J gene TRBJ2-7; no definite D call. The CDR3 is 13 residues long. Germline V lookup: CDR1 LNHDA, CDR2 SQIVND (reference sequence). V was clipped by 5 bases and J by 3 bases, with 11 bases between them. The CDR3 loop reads CASSPLGYYEQYF. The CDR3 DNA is TGTGCCAGTAGTCCCCTCGGTTACTACGAGCAGTACTTC.

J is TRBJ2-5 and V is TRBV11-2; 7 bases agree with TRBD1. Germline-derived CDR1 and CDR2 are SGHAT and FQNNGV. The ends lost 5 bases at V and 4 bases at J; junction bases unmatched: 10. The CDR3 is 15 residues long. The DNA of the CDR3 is TGTGCCAGCAGCCCCCTAAAGAAGGGGGCAGAGACCCAGTACTTC. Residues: CASSPLKKGAETQYF.

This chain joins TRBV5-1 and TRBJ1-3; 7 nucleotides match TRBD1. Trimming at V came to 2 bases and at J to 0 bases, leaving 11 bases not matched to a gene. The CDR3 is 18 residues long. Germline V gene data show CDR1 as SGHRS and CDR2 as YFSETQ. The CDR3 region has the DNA TGCGCCAGCAGCTTAACATTTGACAGGGCCGCCTCTGGAAACACCATATATTTT. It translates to CASSLTFDRAASGNTIYF.

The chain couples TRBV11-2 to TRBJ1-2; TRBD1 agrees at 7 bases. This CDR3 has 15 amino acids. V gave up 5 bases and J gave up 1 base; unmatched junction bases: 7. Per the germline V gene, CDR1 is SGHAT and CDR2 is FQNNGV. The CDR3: CASSLRGEVNYGYTF. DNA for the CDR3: TGTGCCAGCAGCCTCAGGGGGGAGGTTAACTATGGCTACACCTTC.

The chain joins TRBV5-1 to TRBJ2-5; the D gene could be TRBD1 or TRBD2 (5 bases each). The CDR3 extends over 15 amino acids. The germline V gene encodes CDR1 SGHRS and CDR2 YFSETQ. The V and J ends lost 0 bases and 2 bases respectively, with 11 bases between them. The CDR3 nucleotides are TGCGCCAGCAGCTTGGCCCGGGACGGACAAGAGACCCAGTACTTC. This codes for CASSLARDGQETQYF.

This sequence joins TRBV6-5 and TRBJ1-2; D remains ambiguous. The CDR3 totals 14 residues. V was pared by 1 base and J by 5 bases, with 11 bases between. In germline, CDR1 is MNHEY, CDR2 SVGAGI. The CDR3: CASSYYTAGYGYTF. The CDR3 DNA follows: TGTGCCAGCAGTTACTACACAGCCGGGTATGGCTACACCTTC.

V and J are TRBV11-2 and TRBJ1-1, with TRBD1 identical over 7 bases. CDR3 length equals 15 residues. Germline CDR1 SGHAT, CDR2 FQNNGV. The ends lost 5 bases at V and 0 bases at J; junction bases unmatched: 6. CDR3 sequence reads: CASSAQGRLNTEAFF. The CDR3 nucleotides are TGTGCCAGCAGCGCACAGGGGCGCCTGAACACTGAAGCTTTCTTT.

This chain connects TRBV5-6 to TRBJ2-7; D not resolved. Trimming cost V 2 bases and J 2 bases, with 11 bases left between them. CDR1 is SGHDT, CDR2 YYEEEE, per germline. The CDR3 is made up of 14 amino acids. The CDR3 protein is CASSFLGMAYEQYF. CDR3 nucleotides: TGTGCCAGCAGCTTCCTGGGGATGGCCTACGAGCAGTACTTC.

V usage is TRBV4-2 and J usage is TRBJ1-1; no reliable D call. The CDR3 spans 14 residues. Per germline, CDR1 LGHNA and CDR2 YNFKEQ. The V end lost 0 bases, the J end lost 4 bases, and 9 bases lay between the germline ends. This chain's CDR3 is CASSQDGSGTEAFF. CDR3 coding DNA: TGTGCCAGCAGCCAAGATGGGTCAGGCACTGAAGCTTTCTTT.